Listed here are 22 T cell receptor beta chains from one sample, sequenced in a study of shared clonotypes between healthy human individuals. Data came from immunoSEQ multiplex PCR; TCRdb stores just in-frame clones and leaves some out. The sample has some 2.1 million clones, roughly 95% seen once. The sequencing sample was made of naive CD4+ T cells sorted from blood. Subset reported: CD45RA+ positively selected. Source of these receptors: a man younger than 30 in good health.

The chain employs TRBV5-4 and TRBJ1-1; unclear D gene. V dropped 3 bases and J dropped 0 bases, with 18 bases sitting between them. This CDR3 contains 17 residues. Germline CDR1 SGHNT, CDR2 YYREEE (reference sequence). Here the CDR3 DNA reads TGTGCCAGCAGCTCCCCGGGGTTTCGGGAGATGAACACTGAAGCTTTCTTT. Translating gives CASSSPGFREMNTEAFF.

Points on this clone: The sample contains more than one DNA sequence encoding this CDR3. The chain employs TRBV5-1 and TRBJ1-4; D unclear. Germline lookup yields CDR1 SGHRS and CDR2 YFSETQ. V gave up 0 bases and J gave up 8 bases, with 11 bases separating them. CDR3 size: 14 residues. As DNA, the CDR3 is TGCGCCAGCAGCTTGGGAGGGCCCGGAGAAAAACTGTTTTTT. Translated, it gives CASSLGGPGEKLFF.

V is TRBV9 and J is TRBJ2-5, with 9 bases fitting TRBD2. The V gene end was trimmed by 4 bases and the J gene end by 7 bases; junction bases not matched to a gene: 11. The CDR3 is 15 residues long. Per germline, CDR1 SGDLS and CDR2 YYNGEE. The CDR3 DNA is TGTGCCAGCAGCCAAGCCCCGGGACTAGCTTTGACCCAGTACTTC. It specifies CASSQAPGLALTQYF.

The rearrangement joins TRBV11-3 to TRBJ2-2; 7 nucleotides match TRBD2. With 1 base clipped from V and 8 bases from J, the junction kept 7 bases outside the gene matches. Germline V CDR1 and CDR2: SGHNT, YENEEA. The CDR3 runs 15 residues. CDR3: CASSLGVSGAGELFF. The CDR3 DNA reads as TGTGCCAGCAGCTTAGGAGTCAGCGGGGCAGGGGAGCTGTTTTTT. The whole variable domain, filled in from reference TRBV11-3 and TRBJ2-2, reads EAGVVQSPRYKIIEKKQPVAFWCNPISGHNTLYWYLQNLGQGPELLIRYENEEAVDDSQLPKDRFSAERLKGVDSTLKIQPAELGDSAVYLCASSLGVSGAGELFFGEGSRLTVL.

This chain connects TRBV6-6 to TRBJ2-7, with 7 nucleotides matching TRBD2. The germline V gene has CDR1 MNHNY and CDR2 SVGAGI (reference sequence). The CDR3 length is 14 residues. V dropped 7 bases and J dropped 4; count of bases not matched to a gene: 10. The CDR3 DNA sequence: TGTGCCAGCATTAGGGGCGGGAGCATTTACGAGCAGTACTTC. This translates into CASIRGGSIYEQYF.

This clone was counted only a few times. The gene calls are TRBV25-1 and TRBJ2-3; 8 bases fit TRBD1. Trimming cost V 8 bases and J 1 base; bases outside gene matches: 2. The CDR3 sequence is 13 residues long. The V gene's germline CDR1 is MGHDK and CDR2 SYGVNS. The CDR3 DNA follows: TGTGCCAGCTCACAGGGGGGCACAGATACGCAGTATTTT. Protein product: CASSQGGTDTQYF.

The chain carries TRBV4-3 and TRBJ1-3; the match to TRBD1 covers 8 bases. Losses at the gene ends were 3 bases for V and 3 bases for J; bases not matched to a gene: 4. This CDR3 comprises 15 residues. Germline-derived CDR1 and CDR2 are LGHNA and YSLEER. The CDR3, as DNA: TGCGCCAGCAGCCAGGACAGGGTCGGTGGAAACACCATATATTTT. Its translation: CASSQDRVGGNTIYF.

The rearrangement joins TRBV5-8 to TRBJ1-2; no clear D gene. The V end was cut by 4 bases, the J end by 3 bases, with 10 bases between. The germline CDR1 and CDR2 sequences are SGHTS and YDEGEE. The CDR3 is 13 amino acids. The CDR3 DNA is TGTGCCAGCAGCCAGCTTCGGGACTATGGCTACACCTTC. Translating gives CASSQLRDYGYTF.

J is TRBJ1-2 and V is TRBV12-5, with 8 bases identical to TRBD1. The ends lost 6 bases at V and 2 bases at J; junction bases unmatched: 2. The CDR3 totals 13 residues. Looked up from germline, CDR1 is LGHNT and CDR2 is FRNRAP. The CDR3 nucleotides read TGTGCTAGTGGGACAGGGGCAAACTATGGCTACACCTTC. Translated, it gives CASGTGANYGYTF.

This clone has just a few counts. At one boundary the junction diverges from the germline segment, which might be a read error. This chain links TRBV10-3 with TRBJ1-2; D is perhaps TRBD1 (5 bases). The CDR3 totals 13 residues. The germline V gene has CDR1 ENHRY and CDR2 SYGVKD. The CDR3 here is CAISEPSRAVRLF. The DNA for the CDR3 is TGTGCCATCAGTGAACCCTCCAGGGCCGTAAGGTTGTTC.

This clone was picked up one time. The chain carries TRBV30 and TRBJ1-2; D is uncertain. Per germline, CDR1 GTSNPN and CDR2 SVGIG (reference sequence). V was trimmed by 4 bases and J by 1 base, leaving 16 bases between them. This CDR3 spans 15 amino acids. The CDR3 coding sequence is TGTGCCTGGACCCGTAAGACAAATCTTAACTATGGCTACACCTTC. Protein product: CAWTRKTNLNYGYTF. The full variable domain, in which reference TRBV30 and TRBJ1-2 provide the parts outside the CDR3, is SQTIHQWPATLVQPVGSPLSLECTVEGTSNPNLYWYRQAAGRGLQLLFYSVGIGQISSEVPQNLSASRPQDRQFILSSKKLLLSDSGFYLCAWTRKTNLNYGYTFGSGTRLTVV.

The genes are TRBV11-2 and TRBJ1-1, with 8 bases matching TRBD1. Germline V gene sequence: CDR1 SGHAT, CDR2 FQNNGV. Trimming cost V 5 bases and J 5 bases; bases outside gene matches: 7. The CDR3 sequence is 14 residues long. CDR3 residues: CASSVRQGLTEAFF. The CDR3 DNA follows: TGTGCCAGCAGCGTAAGACAGGGGTTAACTGAAGCTTTCTTT.

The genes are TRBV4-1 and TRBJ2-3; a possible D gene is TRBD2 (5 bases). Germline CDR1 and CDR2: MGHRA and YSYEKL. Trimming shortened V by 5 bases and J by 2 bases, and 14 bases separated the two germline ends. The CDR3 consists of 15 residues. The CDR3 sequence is CASSSGLISTDTQYF. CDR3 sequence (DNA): TGCGCCAGCAGCTCCGGACTGATATCCACAGATACGCAGTATTTT.

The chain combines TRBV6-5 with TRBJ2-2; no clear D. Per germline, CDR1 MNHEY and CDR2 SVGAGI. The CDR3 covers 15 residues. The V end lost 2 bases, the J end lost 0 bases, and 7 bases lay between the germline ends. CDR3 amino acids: CASSYTNPNTGELFF. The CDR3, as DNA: TGTGCCAGCAGTTACACTAATCCGAACACCGGGGAGCTGTTTTTT.

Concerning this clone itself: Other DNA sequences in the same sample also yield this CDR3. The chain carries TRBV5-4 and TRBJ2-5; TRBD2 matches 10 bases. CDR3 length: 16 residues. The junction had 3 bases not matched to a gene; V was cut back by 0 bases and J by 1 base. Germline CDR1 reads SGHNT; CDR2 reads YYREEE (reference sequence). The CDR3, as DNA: TGTGCCAGCAGCTTGGGACTAGCGGGTTCCCAAGAGACCCAGTACTTC. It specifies CASSLGLAGSQETQYF.

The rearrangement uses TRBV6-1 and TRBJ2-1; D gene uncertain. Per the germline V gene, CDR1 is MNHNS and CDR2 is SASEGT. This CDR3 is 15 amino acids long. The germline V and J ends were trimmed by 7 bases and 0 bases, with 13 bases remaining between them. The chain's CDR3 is CASNPRPSSYNEQFF. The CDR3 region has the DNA TGTGCCAGCAACCCCCGTCCCAGCTCCTACAATGAGCAGTTCTTC.

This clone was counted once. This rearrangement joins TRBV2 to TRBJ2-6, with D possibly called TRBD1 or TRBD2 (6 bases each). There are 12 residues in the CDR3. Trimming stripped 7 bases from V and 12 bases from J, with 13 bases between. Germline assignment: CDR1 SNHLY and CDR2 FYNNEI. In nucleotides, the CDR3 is TGTGCCAGCAAGGGGGACTTCGGCGTCCTGACTTTC. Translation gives CASKGDFGVLTF.

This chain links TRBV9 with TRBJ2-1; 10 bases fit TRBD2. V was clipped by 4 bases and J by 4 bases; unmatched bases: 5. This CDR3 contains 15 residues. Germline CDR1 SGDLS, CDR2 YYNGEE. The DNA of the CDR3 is TGTGCCAGCAGCCCTAAGACTAGCGGGTACAATGAGCAGTTCTTC. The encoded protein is CASSPKTSGYNEQFF. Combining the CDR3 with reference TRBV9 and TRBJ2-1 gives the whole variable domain DSGVTQTPKHLITATGQRVTLRCSPRSGDLSVYWYQQSLDQGLQFLIQYYNGEERAKGNILERFSAQQFPDLHSELNLSSLELGDSALYFCASSPKTSGYNEQFFGPGTRLTVL.

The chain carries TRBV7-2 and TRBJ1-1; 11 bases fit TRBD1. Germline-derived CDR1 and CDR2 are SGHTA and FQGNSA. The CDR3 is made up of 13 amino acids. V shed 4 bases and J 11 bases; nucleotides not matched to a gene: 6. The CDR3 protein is CASSSQDRGQAFF. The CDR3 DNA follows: TGTGCCAGCAGCTCCCAGGACAGGGGGCAGGCTTTCTTT.

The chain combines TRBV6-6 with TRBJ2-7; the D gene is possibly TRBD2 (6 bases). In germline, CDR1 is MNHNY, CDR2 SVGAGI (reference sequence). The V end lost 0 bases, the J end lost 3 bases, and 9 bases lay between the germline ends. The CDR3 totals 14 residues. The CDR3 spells CASSYSLRDYEQYF. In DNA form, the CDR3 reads TGTGCCAGCAGTTACTCGCTGCGGGACTACGAGCAGTACTTC.

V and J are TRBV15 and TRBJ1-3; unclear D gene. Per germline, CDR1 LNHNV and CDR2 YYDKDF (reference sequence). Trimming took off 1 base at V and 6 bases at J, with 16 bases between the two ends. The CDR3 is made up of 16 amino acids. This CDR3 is CATSRVGPKGANTIYF. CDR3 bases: TGTGCCACCAGCAGAGTTGGCCCCAAAGGAGCAAACACCATATATTTT.

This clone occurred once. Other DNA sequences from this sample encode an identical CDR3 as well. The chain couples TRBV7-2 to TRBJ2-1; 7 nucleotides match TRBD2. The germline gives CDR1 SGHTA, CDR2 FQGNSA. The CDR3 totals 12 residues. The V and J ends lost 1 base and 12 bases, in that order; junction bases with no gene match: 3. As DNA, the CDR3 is TGTGCCAGCAGCTTAGTCACGGGAGGGCAGTTCTTC. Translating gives CASSLVTGGQFF.